The 30 T cell receptor beta chains given below trace back to one sample, sequenced in a study of radiotherapy plus CTLA-4 blockade in lung cancer. This table comes from immunoSEQ multiplex PCR, and its TCRdb copy is limited to in-frame clones, with some not included. Altogether 57,000 or so clones are present, 60% to 80% being singletons, with the ten largest covering around 4.8%. The sample in question was peripheral blood, obtained from a patient treated with radiotherapy plus ipilimumab. The origin of the receptors is a human donor with non-small cell lung cancer who had a complete response to radiotherapy plus ipilimumab.

This chain links TRBV7-2 with TRBJ1-5; possible D gene TRBD1, 5 bases. V lost 4 bases to trimming and J lost 0 bases, with 7 bases between them. CDR1 SGHTA and CDR2 FQGNSA come from the germline V gene. The CDR3 covers 14 residues. The CDR3 DNA sequence: TGTGCCAGCAGCTCGACAGCTAGCAATCAGCCCCAGCATTTT. The encoded protein is CASSSTASNQPQHF.

V usage is TRBV27 and J usage is TRBJ2-3, with 11 nucleotides matching TRBD2. Germline V CDR1 and CDR2: MNHEY, SMNVEV (reference sequence). V trimming: 1 base; J trimming: 0 bases; junction bases outside the gene matches: 3. This CDR3 has 17 residues. The CDR3 spells CASSLWGLADSTDTQYF. The CDR3 bases are TGTGCCAGCAGTTTATGGGGACTAGCGGACAGCACAGATACGCAGTATTTT.

This clone was observed a handful of times. The genes are TRBV18 and TRBJ2-1; 12 bases fit TRBD2. The ends lost 3 bases at V and 8 bases at J; junction bases unmatched: 2. Germline CDR1 is KGHSH and CDR2 is LQKENI. The CDR3 consists of 14 residues. The DNA for the CDR3 is TGTGCCAGCTCACCTAGACTAGCGGGAGATGAGCAGTTCTTC. Translating gives CASSPRLAGDEQFF.

The chain has TRBV5-1 and TRBJ1-2; 10 bases agree with TRBD1. Trimming at V came to 4 bases and at J to 8 bases, leaving 8 bases not matched to a gene. This CDR3 comprises 14 residues. Per germline, CDR1 SGHRS and CDR2 YFSETQ. CDR3 nucleotide sequence: TGCGCCAGCAGCCGTACCGGGACAGGGGAAGGCTACACCTTC. Translated: CASSRTGTGEGYTF.

The V call is TRBV4-1, the J call TRBJ2-5; 7 bases map to TRBD2. The CDR3 extends over 13 amino acids. The V and J ends lost 4 bases and 2 bases, in that order; junction bases with no gene match: 1. Per the germline V gene, CDR1 is MGHRA and CDR2 is YSYEKL. CDR3 amino acids: CASSRTRQETQYF. As DNA, the CDR3 is TGCGCCAGCAGCCGGACTAGGCAAGAGACCCAGTACTTC.

The chain recombines TRBV6-5 with TRBJ1-2; weak D call: TRBD1 (6 bases). Trimming removed 2 bases at V and 4 bases at J, with 14 bases between. Germline CDR1 reads MNHEY; CDR2 reads SVGAGI. CDR3 length: 15 amino acids. CDR3 DNA: TGTGCCAGCAGTTACGTGGGGGGCGCGGGCTATGGCTACACCTTC. Translating gives CASSYVGGAGYGYTF.

This chain connects TRBV6-5 to TRBJ2-7; D possibly matches TRBD1 or TRBD2 (5 bases each). Germline CDR1 and CDR2: MNHEY and SVGAGI. Trimming stripped 5 bases from V and 7 bases from J, with 9 bases between. The CDR3 totals 11 residues. Here the CDR3 reads CASSAGREQYF. CDR3 nucleotide sequence: TGTGCCAGCAGTGCAGGGAGAGAGCAGTACTTC.

This clone turned up a few times. V usage is TRBV10-3 and J usage is TRBJ1-3; no clear D. The CDR3 has 11 residues. V was trimmed by 5 bases and J by 4 bases, leaving 3 bases between them. Germline-derived CDR1 and CDR2 are ENHRY and SYGVKD. DNA of the CDR3: TGTGCCATCAGTAACGGAAACACCATATATTTT. It yields the protein CAISNGNTIYF.

The table lists this clone with a count of one. The genes are TRBV6-1 and TRBJ2-7; 7 nucleotides agree with TRBD1. Germline values: CDR1 MNHNS, CDR2 SASEGT. V gave up 5 bases and J gave up 7 bases; unmatched junction bases: 11. The CDR3 is 14 amino acids. The CDR3 DNA reads as TGTGCCAGCAGTCTCCAGACAGGGAATTGGGAGCAGTACGTC. This sequence encodes CASSLQTGNWEQYV.

J is TRBJ1-6 and V is TRBV10-1, with D perhaps matching TRBD1 (5 bases). The CDR3 runs to 15 residues. Trimming removed 3 bases at V and 10 bases at J, with 16 bases between. Germline V gene data show CDR1 as WNHNN and CDR2 as SYGVQD (reference sequence). In nucleotides, the CDR3 is TGCGCCAGCAGTGAAGGGACCGCCGCTGGATCACCCCTCCACTTT. Its protein is CASSEGTAAGSPLHF.

In DNA, the CDR3 is TGTGCCAGCAGCTTTAGTACTGACTCTGGCTACACCTTC. Amino acids: CASSFSTDSGYTF. The V gene is TRBV5-8, the J gene TRBJ1-2; D not certain. Germline CDR1 and CDR2: SGHTS and YDEGEE. CDR3 length equals 13 residues. The V gene lost 2 bases and the J gene lost 7 bases, with 12 bases spanning the gap.

This sequence joins TRBV7-2 and TRBJ2-5, with 8 nucleotides matching TRBD2. Per the germline V gene, CDR1 is SGHTA and CDR2 is FQGNSA. V shed 4 bases, J shed 2 bases, and the junction held 3 bases outside the gene matches. The CDR3 consists of 14 residues. The CDR3 region is CASSYQRGQETQYF. Here the CDR3 DNA reads TGTGCCAGCAGCTACCAGCGGGGGCAAGAGACCCAGTACTTC.

There are a few counts of this clone. J is TRBJ1-1 and V is TRBV5-1; D unclear. Germline assignment: CDR1 SGHRS and CDR2 YFSETQ. Trimming cost V 1 base and J 1 base, with 17 bases left between them. The CDR3 has 17 amino acids. CDR3 sequence (DNA): TGCGCCAGCAGCTTGATACTGGACTCTAATCGGAACACTGAAGCTTTCTTT. This gives the protein CASSLILDSNRNTEAFF. Together with reference TRBV5-1 and TRBJ1-1, the CDR3 gives the full variable domain: KAGVTQTPRYLIKTRGQQVTLSCSPISGHRSVSWYQQTPGQGLQFLFEYFSETQRNKGNFPGRFSGRQFSNSRSEMNVSTLELGDSALYLCASSLILDSNRNTEAFFGQGTRLTVV.

The chain employs TRBV18 and TRBJ1-2; D remains unclear. Germline assignment: CDR1 KGHSH and CDR2 LQKENI. The CDR3 sequence is 12 residues long. With 2 bases removed from V and 2 bases from J, the gap between germline ends came to 3 bases. The CDR3, as DNA: TGTGCCAGCTCACCAGAAAACTATGGCTACACCTTC. Protein product: CASSPENYGYTF.

The V gene is TRBV5-4, the J gene TRBJ2-1; 8 bases match TRBD2. The CDR3 has 14 amino acids. The ends lost 7 bases at V and 8 bases at J; junction bases unmatched: 11. From germline, CDR1 is SGHNT and CDR2 YYREEE (reference sequence). The CDR3 loop reads CASGKPGGSDEQFF. In nucleotides, the CDR3 is TGTGCCAGCGGCAAGCCGGGAGGGTCCGATGAGCAGTTCTTC. Filled out from reference TRBV5-4 and TRBJ2-1, the complete variable domain reads ETGVTQSPTHLIKTRGQQVTLRCSSQSGHNTVSWYQQALGQGPQFIFQYYREEENGRGNFPPRFSGLQFPNYSSELNVNALELDDSALYLCASGKPGGSDEQFFGPGTRLTVL.

This chain connects TRBV18 to TRBJ1-4, with 7 positions matching TRBD1. The V gene's germline CDR1 is KGHSH and CDR2 LQKENI. V was clipped by 4 bases and J by 7 bases; unmatched bases: 6. This CDR3 contains 14 residues. CDR3 loop: CASSRDRVSEKLFF. CDR3 DNA: TGTGCCAGCTCACGGGACAGAGTCAGTGAAAAACTGTTTTTT.

In regard to this clone: One end of the junction fails to match germline, which may point to a read error. The chain uses TRBV20-1 and TRBJ1-4; D is ambiguous. The CDR3 has 11 residues. The germline gives CDR1 DFQATT, CDR2 SNEGSKA (reference sequence). This CDR3 is CSARVMGTEGF. CDR3 DNA sequence: TGCAGTGCTAGAGTTATGGGAACAGAAGGTTTT.

This chain uses TRBV29-1 with TRBJ2-7; maybe TRBD1 (5 bases). Per germline, CDR1 SQVTM and CDR2 ANQGSEA. The CDR3 length is 11 residues. Trimming took 7 bases from V and 3 from J, leaving 10 bases between them. This chain's CDR3 is CSGRDFYEQYF. Written as DNA, the CDR3 is TGCAGCGGCAGGGATTTCTACGAGCAGTACTTC.

The CDR3 here is CAISDSRAYEQYF. The CDR3 coding sequence is TGTGCCATCAGTGACAGCAGGGCCTACGAGCAGTACTTC. The chain is built from TRBV10-3 and TRBJ2-7, with a possible D match to TRBD1 (5 bases). Trimming stripped 3 bases from V and 2 bases from J, with 8 bases between. Germline CDR1 ENHRY, CDR2 SYGVKD. CDR3 length: 13 amino acids.

The J gene is TRBJ2-7, the V gene TRBV18; D gene uncertain. CDR1 is KGHSH, CDR2 LQKENI, per germline. V gave up 0 bases and J gave up 0 bases, with 9 bases separating them. The CDR3 contains 15 residues. In DNA, the CDR3 is TGTGCCAGCTCACCACCACGGCGGAGCTCCTACGAGCAGTACTTC. It yields the protein CASSPPRRSSYEQYF.

This chain connects TRBV9 to TRBJ2-2; TRBD2 agrees at 14 bases. The CDR3 is 16 amino acids. The V and J ends lost 4 bases and 7 bases, in that order; junction bases with no gene match: 6. In germline, CDR1 is SGDLS, CDR2 YYNGEE. CDR3 region: CASSPRLAGGVGELFF. The CDR3, as DNA: TGTGCCAGCAGCCCCCGACTAGCGGGAGGGGTCGGGGAGCTGTTTTTT.

This rearrangement joins TRBV6-9 to TRBJ2-3, with 8 bases fitting TRBD1. The CDR3 is 15 amino acids. The trim removed 11 bases at V and 3 bases at J, leaving 13 bases unmatched. Germline V gene sequence: CDR1 MNHGY, CDR2 SVAAGI. Written as DNA, the CDR3 is TGTGCCGTACTACAGGGGGAATGGAGAACAGATACGCAGTATTTT. This encodes CAVLQGEWRTDTQYF.

The V and J genes are TRBV9 and TRBJ1-2; 7 bases line up with TRBD1. CDR3 size: 15 residues. The germline gives CDR1 SGDLS, CDR2 YYNGEE. V lost 0 bases and J lost 3; bases outside the gene matches: 5. The CDR3 reads CASSVDGRGDYGYTF. Here the CDR3 DNA reads TGTGCCAGCAGCGTAGACGGCAGGGGGGACTATGGCTACACCTTC.

The chain joins TRBV27 to TRBJ2-5; 11 bases map to TRBD1. The J call could be wrong; TRBJ2-7 is a better fit for the DNA end. The germline CDR1 and CDR2 sequences are MNHEY and SMNVEV (reference sequence). The CDR3 has 15 residues. The chain's CDR3 is CASSLFPGQGDEQYF. As DNA, the CDR3 is TGTGCCAGCAGTTTATTCCCGGGACAGGGGGACGAGCAGTACTTC.

J is TRBJ1-2 and V is TRBV5-4; no reliable D call. CDR1 and CDR2 from the germline V gene are SGHNT and YYREEE (reference sequence). This CDR3 region has 14 residues. V dropped 2 bases and J dropped 6 bases, with 14 bases sitting between them. Here the CDR3 reads CASSFPDQTNGYTF. CDR3 nucleotides: TGTGCCAGCAGCTTTCCGGACCAGACGAATGGCTACACCTTC.

V usage is TRBV6-4 and J usage is TRBJ2-1; D is uncertain. V dropped 6 bases and J dropped 9 bases, with 12 bases sitting between them. Germline V CDR1 and CDR2: MRHNA, SNTAGT. This CDR3 region has 12 residues. The CDR3 nucleotides read TGTGCCAGCAGCCTCCCTATCGGTGAGCAGTTCTTC. Translation: CASSLPIGEQFF.

The sample holds a few counts of this clone. V gene TRBV10-3 combines with J gene TRBJ2-7; 11 bases are a match to TRBD1. V dropped 6 bases and J dropped 2; count of bases not matched to a gene: 6. Germline V lookup: CDR1 ENHRY, CDR2 SYGVKD. The CDR3 has 15 amino acids. The CDR3 is CAIREDRGLTYEQYF. The CDR3, as DNA: TGTGCCATCAGGGAGGACAGGGGGCTTACCTACGAGCAGTACTTC.

The chain joins TRBV14 to TRBJ2-1; either TRBD1 or TRBD2 may fit D (5 bases each). Deletions cut 7 bases from V and 6 bases from J, with 19 bases between. This CDR3 region has 15 residues. From germline, CDR1 is SGHDN and CDR2 FVKESK. The CDR3 sequence: CASKGPGTPFNEQFF. The CDR3 coding sequence is TGTGCCAGCAAAGGCCCGGGGACGCCCTTCAATGAGCAGTTCTTC.

The chain is built from TRBV11-2 and TRBJ1-2; possibly TRBD1 for D (5 bases). V lost 5 bases and J 4 bases, leaving 17 bases between the germline ends. Germline values: CDR1 SGHAT, CDR2 FQNNGV. CDR3 length: 15 amino acids. The CDR3 sequence is CASSPQGVVVYGYTF. CDR3 nucleotide sequence: TGTGCCAGCAGCCCCCAAGGGGTAGTGGTCTATGGCTACACCTTC.

The V and J genes are TRBV11-2 and TRBJ2-7, with 11 positions matching TRBD2. Trimming cost V 1 base and J 3 bases; bases outside gene matches: 5. CDR3 length equals 16 residues. Germline V gene sequence: CDR1 SGHAT, CDR2 FQNNGV. In nucleotides, the CDR3 is TGTGCCAGCAGCTTAGGGGGCGGGACTAGCGGCTACGAGCAGTACGTC. Translation gives CASSLGGGTSGYEQYV.